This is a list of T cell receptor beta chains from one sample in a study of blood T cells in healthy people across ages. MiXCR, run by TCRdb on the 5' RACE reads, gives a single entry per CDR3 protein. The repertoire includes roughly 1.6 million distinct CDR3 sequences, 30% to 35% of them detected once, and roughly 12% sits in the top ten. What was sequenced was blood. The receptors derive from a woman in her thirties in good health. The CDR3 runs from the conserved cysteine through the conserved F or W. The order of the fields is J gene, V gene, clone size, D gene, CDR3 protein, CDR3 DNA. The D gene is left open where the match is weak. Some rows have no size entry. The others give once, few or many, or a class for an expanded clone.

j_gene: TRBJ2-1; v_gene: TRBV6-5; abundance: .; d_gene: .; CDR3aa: CASRTALYNGQFF; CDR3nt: TGTGCCAGCAGAACCGCCCTCTACAATGGGCAGTTCTTC
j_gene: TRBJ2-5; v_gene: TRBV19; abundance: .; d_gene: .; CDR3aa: CASRPLGGETQYF; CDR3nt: TGTGCCAGTAGGCCTCTCGGTGGTGAGACCCAGTACTTC
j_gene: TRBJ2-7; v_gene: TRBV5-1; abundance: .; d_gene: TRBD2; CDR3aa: CASSLAVGLAVYEQYF; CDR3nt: TGCGCCAGCAGCTTGGCCGTAGGACTAGCGGTCTACGAGCAGTACTTC
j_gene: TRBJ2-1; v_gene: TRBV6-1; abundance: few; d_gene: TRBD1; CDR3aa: CASSTGQGVSYNEQFF; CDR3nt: TGTGCCAGCAGTACGGGACAGGGAGTCTCCTACAATGAGCAGTTCTTC
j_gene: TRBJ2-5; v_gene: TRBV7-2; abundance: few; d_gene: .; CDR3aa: CASSLGQAKETQYF; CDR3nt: TGTGCCAGCAGCTTAGGGCAGGCAAAAGAGACCCAGTACTTC
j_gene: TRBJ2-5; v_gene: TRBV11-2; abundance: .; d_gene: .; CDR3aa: CASSLDLLETQYF; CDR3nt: TGTGCCAGCAGCTTAGACTTACTAGAGACCCAGTACTTC
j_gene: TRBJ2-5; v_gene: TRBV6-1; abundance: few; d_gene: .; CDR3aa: CATNTDFQETQYF; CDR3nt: TGTGCCACCAATACGGACTTCCAAGAGACCCAGTACTTC
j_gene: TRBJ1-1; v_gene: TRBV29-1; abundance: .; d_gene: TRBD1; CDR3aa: CSVGDRGLNTEAFF; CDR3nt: TGCAGCGTCGGGGACAGGGGCTTGAACACTGAAGCTTTCTTT
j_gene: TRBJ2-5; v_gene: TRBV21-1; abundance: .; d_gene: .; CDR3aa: CASSKRAETQYF; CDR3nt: TGTGCCAGCAGCAAACGGGCGGAGACCCAGTACTTC
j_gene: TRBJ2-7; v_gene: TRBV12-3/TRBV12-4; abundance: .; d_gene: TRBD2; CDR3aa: CASSFLAGGHEQYF; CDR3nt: TGTGCCAGCAGTTTCCTAGCGGGGGGGCACGAGCAGTACTTC
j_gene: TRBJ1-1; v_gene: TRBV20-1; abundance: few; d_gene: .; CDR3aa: CSARDVAVMNTEAFF; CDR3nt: TGCAGTGCTAGAGATGTTGCAGTCATGAACACTGAAGCTTTCTTT
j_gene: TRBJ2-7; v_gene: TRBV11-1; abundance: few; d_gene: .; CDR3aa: CASSIKNEQYF; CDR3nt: TGTGCCAGCAGTATAAAGAACGAGCAGTACTTC
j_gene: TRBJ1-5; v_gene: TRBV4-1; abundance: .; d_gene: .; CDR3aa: CASSQARDTYQPQHF; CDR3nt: TGCGCCAGCAGCCAAGCCAGGGACACTTATCAGCCCCAGCATTTT
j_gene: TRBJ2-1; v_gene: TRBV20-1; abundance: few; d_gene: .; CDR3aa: CSATPGLGAEQFF; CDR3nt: TGCAGTGCTACTCCGGGACTCGGGGCTGAGCAGTTCTTC
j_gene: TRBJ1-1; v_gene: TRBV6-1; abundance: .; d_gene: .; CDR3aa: CASSRPGASGTEAFF; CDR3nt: TGTGCCAGCAGTAGGCCTGGGGCGTCGGGCACTGAAGCTTTCTTT
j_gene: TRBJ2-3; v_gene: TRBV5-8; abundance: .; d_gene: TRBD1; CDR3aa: CASSFGKRGLLDTQYF; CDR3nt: TGTGCCAGCAGCTTTGGCAAAAGGGGGCTTCTGGATACGCAGTATTTT
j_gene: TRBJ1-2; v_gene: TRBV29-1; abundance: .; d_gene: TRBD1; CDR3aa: CSVTLTGGARYTF; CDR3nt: TGCAGCGTCACTCTTACAGGGGGCGCGAGGTACACCTTC
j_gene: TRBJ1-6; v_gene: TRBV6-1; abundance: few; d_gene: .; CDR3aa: CASSDGIGSPLHF; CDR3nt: TGTGCCAGCAGTGACGGGATAGGGTCACCCCTCCACTTT
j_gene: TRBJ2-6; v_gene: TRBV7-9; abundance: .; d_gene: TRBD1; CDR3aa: CASSLGTGKPGANVLTF; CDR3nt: TGTGCCAGCAGCCTCGGGACAGGGAAACCTGGGGCCAACGTCCTGACTTTC
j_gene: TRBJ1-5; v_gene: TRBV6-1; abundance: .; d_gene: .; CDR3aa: CASSEVDSYQPQHF; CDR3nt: TGTGCCAGCAGTGAAGTTGACTCTTATCAGCCCCAGCATTTT
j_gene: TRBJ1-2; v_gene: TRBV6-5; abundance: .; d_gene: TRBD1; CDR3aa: CASSYRRDRPPEYGYTF; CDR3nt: TGTGCCAGCAGTTACCGCCGGGACAGGCCGCCCGAATATGGCTACACCTTC
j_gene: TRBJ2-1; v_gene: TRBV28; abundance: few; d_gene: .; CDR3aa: CASISSYNEQFF; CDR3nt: TGTGCCAGCATTTCGTCTTACAATGAGCAGTTCTTC
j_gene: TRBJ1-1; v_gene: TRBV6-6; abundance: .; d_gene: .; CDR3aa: CASSTPVATEAFF; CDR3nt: TGTGCCAGCAGTACTCCGGTTGCCACTGAAGCTTTCTTT